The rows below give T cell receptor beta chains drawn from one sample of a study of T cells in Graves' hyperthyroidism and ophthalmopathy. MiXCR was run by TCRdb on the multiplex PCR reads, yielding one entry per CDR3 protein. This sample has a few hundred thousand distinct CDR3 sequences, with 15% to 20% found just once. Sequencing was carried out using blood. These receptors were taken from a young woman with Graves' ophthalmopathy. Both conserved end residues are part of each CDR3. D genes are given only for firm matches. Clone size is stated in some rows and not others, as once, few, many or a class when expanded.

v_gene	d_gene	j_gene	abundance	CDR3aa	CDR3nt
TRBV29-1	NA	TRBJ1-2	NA	CSVARGNDGYTF	TGCAGCGTTGCTCGGGGGAACGACGGCTACACCTTC
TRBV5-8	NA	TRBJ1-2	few	CASSGLRGAYGYTF	TGTGCCAGCAGCGGTCTTAGGGGTGCCTATGGCTACACCTTC
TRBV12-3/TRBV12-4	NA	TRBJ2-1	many	CASSFGGSLDEQFF	TGTGCCAGCAGTTTTGGGGGGAGTCTCGATGAGCAGTTCTTC
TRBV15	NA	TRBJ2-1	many	CATSYSRGGHNEQFF	TGTGCCACCAGCTACTCCCGTGGGGGCCACAATGAGCAGTTCTTC
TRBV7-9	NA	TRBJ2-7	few	CASSLDKTYEQYF	TGTGCCAGCAGCTTAGACAAGACCTACGAGCAGTACTTC
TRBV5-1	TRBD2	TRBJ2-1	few	CASSFSGESSNEQFF	TGCGCCAGCAGCTTTAGCGGGGAGAGTTCAAATGAGCAGTTCTTC
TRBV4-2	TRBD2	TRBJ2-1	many	CASSQETSGTYNEQFF	TGTGCCAGCAGCCAAGAAACTAGCGGGACCTACAATGAGCAGTTCTTC
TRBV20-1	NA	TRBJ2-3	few	CSATASATSTDTQYF	TGCAGTGCTACTGCCAGCGCGACCAGCACAGATACGCAGTATTTT
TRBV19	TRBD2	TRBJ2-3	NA	CASSKIGTSGSGDTQYF	TGTGCCAGTAGTAAAATCGGGACTAGCGGGAGCGGAGATACGCAGTATTTT
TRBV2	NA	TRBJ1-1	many	CASRVQGIGMNTEAFF	TGTGCCAGCAGAGTTCAGGGGATCGGGATGAACACTGAAGCTTTCTTT
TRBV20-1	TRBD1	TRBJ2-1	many	CSARKGQVPYNEQFF	TGCAGTGCCCGGAAAGGACAGGTCCCCTACAATGAGCAGTTCTTC
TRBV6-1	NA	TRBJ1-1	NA	CASRAQASEAFF	TGTGCCAGCAGGGCCCAGGCTTCTGAAGCTTTCTTT
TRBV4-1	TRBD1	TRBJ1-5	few	CASSQEDRGNQPQHF	TGCGCCAGCAGCCAAGAAGACAGGGGTAATCAGCCCCAGCATTTT
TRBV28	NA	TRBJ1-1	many	CASSLFSVGTEAFF	TGTGCCAGCAGTTTATTCTCGGTAGGGACTGAAGCTTTCTTT
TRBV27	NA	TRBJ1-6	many	CASSPRPNSPLHF	TGTGCCAGCAGTCCCCGACCCAATTCACCCCTCCACTTT
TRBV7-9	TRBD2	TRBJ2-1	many	CASSLVAGTYNEQFF	TGTGCCAGCAGCTTAGTAGCGGGAACCTACAATGAGCAGTTCTTC
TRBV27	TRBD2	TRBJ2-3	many	CASSLLAGGQTDTQYF	TGTGCCAGCAGTTTACTAGCGGGGGGGCAAACAGATACGCAGTATTTT
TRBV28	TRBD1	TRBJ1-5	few	CASSLLLSALSDRGVLGDQPQHF	TGTGCCAGCAGTTTATTGCTAAGCGCCTTGTCAGACAGGGGAGTACTGGGGGATCAGCCCCAGCATTTT
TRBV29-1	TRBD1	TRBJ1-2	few	CSVETGQGAYGYTF	TGCAGCGTTGAAACTGGGCAGGGGGCCTATGGCTACACCTTC
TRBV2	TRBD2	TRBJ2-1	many	CASSKTGTSGLNEQFF	TGTGCCAGCAGCAAGACCGGGACTAGCGGGTTGAATGAGCAGTTCTTC
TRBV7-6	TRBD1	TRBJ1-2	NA	CASSPTGGSYGYTF	TGTGCCAGCAGCCCGACAGGGGGTAGTTATGGCTACACCTTC
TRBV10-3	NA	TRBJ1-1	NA	CAIGELQLNTEAFF	TGTGCCATCGGTGAGTTACAGCTGAACACTGAAGCTTTCTTT
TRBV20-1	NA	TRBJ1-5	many	CSARSLINQPQHF	TGCAGTGCTAGATCCCTGATAAATCAGCCCCAGCATTTT
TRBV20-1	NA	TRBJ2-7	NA	CSANGALAPTGYEQYF	TGCAGTGCTAATGGGGCCCTCGCTCCGACCGGCTACGAGCAGTACTTC
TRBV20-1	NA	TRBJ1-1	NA	CSALPLPQSFTEAFF	TGCAGTGCCCTTCCCCTCCCCCAGAGCTTTACGGAAGCTTTCTTT
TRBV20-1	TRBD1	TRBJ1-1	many	CSARETGQGAEAFF	TGCAGTGCTAGAGAAACGGGACAGGGGGCTGAAGCTTTCTTT
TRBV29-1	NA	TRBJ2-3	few	CSVGGVFPTDTQYF	TGCAGCGTTGGGGGTGTTTTCCCCACAGATACGCAGTATTTT
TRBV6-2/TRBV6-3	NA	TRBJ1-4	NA	CASSYSKGPGEKLFF	TGTGCCAGCAGTTACTCGAAGGGGCCCGGGGAAAAACTGTTTTTT
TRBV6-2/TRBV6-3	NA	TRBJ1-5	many	CASSWVGAAGNQPQHF	TGTGCCAGCAGTTGGGTGGGGGCGGCGGGCAATCAGCCCCAGCATTTT
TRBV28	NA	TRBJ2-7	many	CASRLSTVTNYEQYF	TGTGCCAGCAGGCTATCGACCGTTACCAACTACGAGCAGTACTTC
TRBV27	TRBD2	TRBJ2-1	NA	CASSLAALAGGDNEQFF	TGTGCCAGCAGTTTAGCGGCACTAGCGGGAGGCGACAATGAGCAGTTCTTC
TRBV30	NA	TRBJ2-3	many	CAWSGLDGTQYF	TGTGCCTGGAGTGGTCTAGACGGTACGCAGTATTTT
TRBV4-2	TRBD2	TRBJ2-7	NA	CASSQEIPGTSGGPLYEQYF	TGTGCCAGCAGCCAAGAAATTCCCGGGACTAGCGGGGGGCCGCTCTACGAGCAGTACTTC
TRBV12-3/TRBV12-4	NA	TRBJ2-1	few	CASSLAADNEQFF	TGTGCCAGCAGCTTAGCGGCTGATAATGAGCAGTTCTTC
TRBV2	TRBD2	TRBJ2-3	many	CASKILAGRTDTQYF	TGTGCCAGTAAAATTCTAGCGGGGCGCACAGATACGCAGTATTTT
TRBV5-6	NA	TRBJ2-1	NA	CASSYRVFYNEQFF	TGTGCCAGCAGCTACAGGGTCTTCTACAATGAGCAGTTCTTC
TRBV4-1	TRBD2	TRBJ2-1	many	CASSAPAGLARNEQFF	TGCGCCAGCAGCGCGCCCGCGGGACTAGCGAGGAATGAGCAGTTCTTC
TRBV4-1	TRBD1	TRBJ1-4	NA	CASSQGPGTGEEKLFF	TGCGCCAGCAGCCAAGGCCCCGGGACAGGGGAGGAAAAACTGTTTTTT
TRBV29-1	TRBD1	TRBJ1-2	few	CSVVQGAYGYTF	TGCAGCGTCGTTCAGGGGGCTTATGGCTACACCTTC
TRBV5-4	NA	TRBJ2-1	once	CASSLMGGIFYNEQFF	TGTGCCAGCAGCTTAATGGGCGGAATCTTTTACAATGAGCAGTTCTTC
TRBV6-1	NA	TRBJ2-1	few	CASSERGVPYNEQFF	TGTGCCAGCAGTGAAAGGGGCGTTCCCTACAATGAGCAGTTCTTC
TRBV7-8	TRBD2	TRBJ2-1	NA	CASIPGTSGLNSYNEQFF	TGTGCCAGTATCCCCGGGACTAGCGGCCTGAACTCCTACAATGAGCAGTTCTTC
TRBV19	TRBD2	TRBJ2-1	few	CASSMTSGLQFF	TGTGCCAGTAGTATGACTAGCGGGCTCCAGTTCTTC
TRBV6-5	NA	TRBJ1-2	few	CASSYVVGEGYTF	TGTGCCAGCAGTTACGTGGTGGGGGAGGGCTACACCTTC